This T cell receptor (beta chain) was sequenced during a study of T cells in Graves' hyperthyroidism and ophthalmopathy. Amplification targeted TCR beta CDR3 regions from RNA transcripts. Initially, a first-round RT-PCR of the TCR CDR3 employed the HTBI primer set. TCRdb redid the calling of the multiplex PCR reads with MiXCR, one entry per CDR3 protein. The sample has roughly 500,000 distinct CDR3 sequences, about 46% seen once; the top ten hold around 47%. The origin of this receptor is an adult woman with Graves' disease, either hyperthyroidism or ophthalmopathy (not recorded which). The sample comprised peripheral blood or thyroid tissue (not recorded which).

The CDR3 DNA reads TGTGCCAGCAGTGGGGACAGCGGGGTACAGACCCAGTACTTC. This encodes CASSGDSGVQTQYF. The chain combines TRBV12-3 or TRBV12-4 with TRBJ2-5, with D perhaps TRBD1 or TRBD2 (7 bases each). The CDR3 is 14 amino acids. V was cut by 5 bases and J by 6 bases, with 16 bases left in between.